Listed below are T cell receptor beta chains from one sample, sequenced in a study of cytotoxic CD8 clonotypes in ibrutinib-treated CLL. Method: immunoSEQ multiplex PCR; TCRdb's copy keeps in-frame clones and lacks some. The sample consists of 60,000 to 95,000 clones, roughly 85% of them appearing once. Here the sequenced sample was PBMCs, taken after 24 months of ibrutinib treatment. Receptors originate from a human donor with chronic lymphocytic leukemia. Both conserved end residues are part of each CDR3.

v_gene: TRBV6-6; CDR3aa: CASSRGGSGYNEQFF
v_gene: TRBV7-9; CDR3aa: CASGPPGQGSEKLFF
v_gene: TRBV19; CDR3aa: CASSSGRGDTQYF
v_gene: TRBV4-1; CDR3aa: CASSSSGGRATDTQYF
v_gene: TRBV10-3; CDR3aa: CAISGMGGTYEQYF
v_gene: TRBV2; CDR3aa: CASSGEAGHEQYF
v_gene: TRBV18; CDR3aa: CASSPGEETQYF
v_gene: TRBV6-6; CDR3aa: CASNEGGQETQYF
v_gene: TRBV2; CDR3aa: CASSAQDTGELFF
v_gene: TRBV30; CDR3aa: CAWRRTGFGADTQYF
v_gene: TRBV18; CDR3aa: CASSQGTAETQYF
v_gene: TRBV18; CDR3aa: CASSTAYAGDTGELFF
v_gene: TRBV4-1; CDR3aa: CASSQEGGRRANEKLFF
v_gene: TRBV13; CDR3aa: CASGTSGYEQYF
v_gene: TRBV4-3; CDR3aa: CASSPRLAGGQETQYF
v_gene: TRBV6-6; CDR3aa: CASRRPGQAYNEQFF
v_gene: TRBV7-3; CDR3aa: CASSLNPGLAGGPGWGTDTQYF
v_gene: TRBV5-4; CDR3aa: CASSSTTGSGNTIYF
v_gene: TRBV5-4; CDR3aa: CASREMREENNEQFF
v_gene: TRBV28; CDR3aa: CASTFPSVTGGLNNQPQHF
v_gene: TRBV18; CDR3aa: CASSPLMGTRDNEQFF
v_gene: TRBV6-7; CDR3aa: CASIDRVQNGELFF